This T cell receptor beta chain derives from a study of technical replicates of blood from a few donors. Generated by immunoSEQ multiplex PCR, the TCRdb table keeps only in-frame clones and is missing some. Here the sample spans nearly 80,000 clones, 80% to 95% being singletons. V shed 4 bases and J 5 bases; nucleotides not matched to a gene: 4. The CDR3 length is 12 residues. Germline assignment: CDR1 GTSNPN and CDR2 SVGIG (reference sequence). The chain recombines TRBV30 with TRBJ2-5, with 7 bases lining up with TRBD2. The sequencing input was T cells isolated from PBMCs. The clonotype comes from a human donor in good health. The CDR3 region has the DNA TGTGCCTGGACCGCGGGGGTCGAGACCCAGTACTTC. It codes for CAWTAGVETQYF.